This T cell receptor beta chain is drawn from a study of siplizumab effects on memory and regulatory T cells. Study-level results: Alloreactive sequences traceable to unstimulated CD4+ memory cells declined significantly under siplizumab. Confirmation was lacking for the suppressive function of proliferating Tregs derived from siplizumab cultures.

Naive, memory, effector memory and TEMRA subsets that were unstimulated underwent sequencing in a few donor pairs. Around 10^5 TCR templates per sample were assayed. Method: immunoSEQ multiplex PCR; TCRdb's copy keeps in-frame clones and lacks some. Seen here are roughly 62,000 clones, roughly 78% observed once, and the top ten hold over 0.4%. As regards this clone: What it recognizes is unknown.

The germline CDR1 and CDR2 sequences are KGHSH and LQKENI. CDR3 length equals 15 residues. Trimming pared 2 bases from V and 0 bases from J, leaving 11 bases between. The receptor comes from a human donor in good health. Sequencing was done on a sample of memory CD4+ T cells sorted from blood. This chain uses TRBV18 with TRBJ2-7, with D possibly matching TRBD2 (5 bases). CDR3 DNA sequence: TGTGCCAGCTCACCAGTTGAGGGTAGCTCCTACGAGCAGTACTTC. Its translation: CASSPVEGSSYEQYF.